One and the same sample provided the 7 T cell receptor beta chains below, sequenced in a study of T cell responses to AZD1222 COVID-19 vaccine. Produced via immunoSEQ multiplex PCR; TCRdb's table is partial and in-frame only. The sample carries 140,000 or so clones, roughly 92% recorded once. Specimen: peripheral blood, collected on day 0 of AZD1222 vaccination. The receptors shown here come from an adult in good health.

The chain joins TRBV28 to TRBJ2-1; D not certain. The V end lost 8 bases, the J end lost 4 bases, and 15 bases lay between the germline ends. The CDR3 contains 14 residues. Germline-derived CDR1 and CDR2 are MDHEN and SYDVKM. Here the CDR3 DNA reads TGTGCCAGCGGATCGGTGGACCTATACAATGAGCAGTTCTTC. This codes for CASGSVDLYNEQFF.

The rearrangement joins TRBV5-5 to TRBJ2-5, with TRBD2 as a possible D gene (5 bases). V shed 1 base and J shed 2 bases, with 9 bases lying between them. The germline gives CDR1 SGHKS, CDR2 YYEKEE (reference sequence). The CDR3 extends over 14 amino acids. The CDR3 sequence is CASSLPTSQETQYF. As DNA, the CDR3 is TGTGCCAGCAGCTTGCCCACTAGTCAAGAGACCCAGTACTTC.

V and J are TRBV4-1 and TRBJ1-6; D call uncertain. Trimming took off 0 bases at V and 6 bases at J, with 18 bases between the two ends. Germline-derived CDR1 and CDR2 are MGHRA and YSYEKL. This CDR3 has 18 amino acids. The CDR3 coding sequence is TGCGCCAGCAGCCAAGAGGTTCCCCCGCGGGTCTTTAATTCACCCCTCCACTTT. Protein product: CASSQEVPPRVFNSPLHF.

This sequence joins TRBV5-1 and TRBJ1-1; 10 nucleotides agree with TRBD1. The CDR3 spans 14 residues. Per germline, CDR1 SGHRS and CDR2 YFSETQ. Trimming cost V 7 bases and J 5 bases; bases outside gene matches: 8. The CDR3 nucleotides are TGCGCCAGCCGATTCCCGGGACAGGGGACTGAAGCTTTCTTT. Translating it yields CASRFPGQGTEAFF.

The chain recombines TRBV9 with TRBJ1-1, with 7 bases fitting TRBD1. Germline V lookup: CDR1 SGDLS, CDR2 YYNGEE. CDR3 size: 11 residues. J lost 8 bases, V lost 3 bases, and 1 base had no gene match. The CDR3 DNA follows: TGTGCCAGCAGCGGACAGGGCGAAGCTTTCTTT. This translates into CASSGQGEAFF.

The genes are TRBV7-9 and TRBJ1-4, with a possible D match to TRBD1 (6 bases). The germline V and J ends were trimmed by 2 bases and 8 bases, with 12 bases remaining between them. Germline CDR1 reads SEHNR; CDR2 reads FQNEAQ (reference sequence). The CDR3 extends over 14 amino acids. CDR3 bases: TGTGCCAGCAGCTTACTAGGGGGAAACGAAAAACTGTTTTTT. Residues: CASSLLGGNEKLFF. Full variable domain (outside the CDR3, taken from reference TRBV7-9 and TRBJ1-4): DTGVSQNPRHKITKRGQNVTFRCDPISEHNRLYWYRQTLGQGPEFLTYFQNEAQLEKSRLLSDRFSAERPKGSFSTLEIQRTEQGDSAMYLCASSLLGGNEKLFFGSGTQLSVL.

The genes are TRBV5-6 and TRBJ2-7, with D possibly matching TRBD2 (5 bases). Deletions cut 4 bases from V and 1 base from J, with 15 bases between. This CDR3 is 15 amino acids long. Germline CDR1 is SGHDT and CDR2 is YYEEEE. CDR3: CASSLGITLSYEQYF. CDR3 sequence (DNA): TGTGCCAGCAGCCTCGGGATAACTCTGTCCTACGAGCAGTACTTC. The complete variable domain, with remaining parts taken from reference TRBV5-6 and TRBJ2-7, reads DAGVTQSPTHLIKTRGQQVTLRCSPKSGHDTVSWYQQALGQGPQFIFQYYEEEERQRGNFPDRFSGHQFPNYSSELNVNALLLGDSALYLCASSLGITLSYEQYFGPGTRLTVT.